This T cell receptor beta chain was recovered during a study of untreated major depressive disorder. General study results and limits: Private clones made up every subject's top five TRBV05-01 clones. Compared with controls, depressed patients showed more TRBV05-01 (Vbeta 5.1) usage in CD4+ T cells.

The donors were all European-descended. DSM-IV major depressive disorder patients had Hamilton Rating Scale scores of 18 or more. Patient depression severity was moderate to severe. Comments on this clone: The antigen is unknown.

TCRdb's table, derived via immunoSEQ multiplex PCR, lists solely in-frame clones and lacks some. The data hold under 20,000 clones, with 92% observed a single time. CDR3 size: 16 residues. V shed 6 bases, J shed 6 bases, and the junction held 10 bases outside the gene matches. CDR1 and CDR2 (germline): SGHAT, FQNNGV. The chain carries TRBV11-2 and TRBJ1-6; 8 bases are a match to TRBD1. The sequence derives from a woman aged 40 to 50 with major depressive disorder. Sequencing input: CD4+ T cells from PBMCs. The CDR3 coding sequence is TGTGCCAGCAGACTCCCGGGGACAGGAACTAATTCACCCCTCCACTTT. This translates into CASRLPGTGTNSPLHF.